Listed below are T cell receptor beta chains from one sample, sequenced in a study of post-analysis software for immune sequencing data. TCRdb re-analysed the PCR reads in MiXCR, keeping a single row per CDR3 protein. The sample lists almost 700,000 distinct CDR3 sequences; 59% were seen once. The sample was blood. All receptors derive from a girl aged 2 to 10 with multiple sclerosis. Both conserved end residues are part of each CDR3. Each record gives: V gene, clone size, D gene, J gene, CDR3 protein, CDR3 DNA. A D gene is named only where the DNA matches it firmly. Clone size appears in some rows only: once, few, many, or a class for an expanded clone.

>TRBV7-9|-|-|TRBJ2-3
CASSGRDYTDTQYF
TGTGCCAGCAGCGGTCGGGATTACACAGATACGCAGTATTTT
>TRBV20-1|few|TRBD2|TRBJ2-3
CSARDLAGSTDTQYF
TGCAGTGCTAGAGATCTAGCGGGGTCCACAGATACGCAGTATTTT
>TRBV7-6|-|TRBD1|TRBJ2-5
CASSLGQSRETQYF
TGTGCCAGCAGCTTGGGACAGTCTAGGGAGACCCAGTACTTC
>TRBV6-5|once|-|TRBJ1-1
CASKRSAATLNTEAFF
TGTGCCAGTAAAAGGTCGGCGGCGACCCTGAACACTGAAGCTTTCTTT
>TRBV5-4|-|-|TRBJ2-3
CASSLGETSTDTQYF
TGTGCCAGCAGCCTTGGGGAAACGAGCACAGATACGCAGTATTTT
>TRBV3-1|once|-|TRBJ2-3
CASSYDPTSTDTQYF
TGTGCCAGCAGTTACGACCCGACTAGCACAGATACGCAGTATTTT
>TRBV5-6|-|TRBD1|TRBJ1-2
CASRLDRADYGYTF
TGTGCCAGCAGGCTTGACAGGGCGGACTATGGCTACACCTTC
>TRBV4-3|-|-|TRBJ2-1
CASSDGPYNEQFF
TGCGCCAGCAGCGACGGGCCTTACAATGAGCAGTTCTTC
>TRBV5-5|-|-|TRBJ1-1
CASSKLAWNTEAFF
TGTGCCAGCAGCAAACTCGCGTGGAACACTGAAGCTTTCTTT
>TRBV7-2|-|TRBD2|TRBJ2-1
CASSPPGGFYNEQFF
TGTGCCAGCAGCCCTCCGGGGGGATTCTACAATGAGCAGTTCTTC
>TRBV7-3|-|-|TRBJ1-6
CASSSGRGNSPLHF
TGTGCCAGCAGCTCCGGCAGGGGTAATTCACCCCTCCACTTT
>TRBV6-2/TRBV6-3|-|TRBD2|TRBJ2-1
CASSYRGGNFIEQFF
TGTGCCAGCAGTTACCGGGGGGGCAATTTTATAGAGCAGTTCTTC
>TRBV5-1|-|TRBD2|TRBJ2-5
CASSPSGLASRGYF
TGCGCCAGCAGCCCTTCGGGACTAGCGAGCCGGGGGTACTTC
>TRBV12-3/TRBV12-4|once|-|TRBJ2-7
CASSVKERGHEQYF
TGTGCCAGCAGTGTGAAAGAAAGGGGACACGAGCAGTACTTC
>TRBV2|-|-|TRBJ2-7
CASSYLTGSEQYF
TGTGCCAGCAGTTACTTAACAGGGAGCGAGCAGTACTTC
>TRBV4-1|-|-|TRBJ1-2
CASSPPSGAPNYGYTF
TGCGCCAGCAGCCCCCCAAGCGGGGCTCCTAACTATGGCTACACCTTC
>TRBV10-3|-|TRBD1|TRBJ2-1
CAISELVGQGEQFF
TGTGCCATCAGTGAGTTGGTGGGACAGGGGGAACAGTTCTTC
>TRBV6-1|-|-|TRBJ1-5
CASKAGPQPQHF
TGTGCCAGCAAAGCGGGTCCTCAGCCCCAGCATTTT
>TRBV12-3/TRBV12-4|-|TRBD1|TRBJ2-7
CASSRTGKGRYF
TGTGCCAGCAGCCGGACAGGGAAGGGACGGTACTTC
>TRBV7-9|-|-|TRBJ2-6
CASSPSTGTGANVLTF
TGTGCCAGCAGCCCCTCAACAGGGACTGGGGCCAACGTCCTGACTTTC
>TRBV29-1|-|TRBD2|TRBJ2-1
CSVALAGRFGEQFF
TGCAGCGTTGCTTTAGCGGGAAGGTTTGGTGAGCAGTTCTTC
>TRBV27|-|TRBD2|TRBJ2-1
CANSSTSGGAASYNEQFF
TGTGCCAACAGTTCGACTAGCGGGGGGGCCGCGTCCTACAATGAGCAGTTCTTC
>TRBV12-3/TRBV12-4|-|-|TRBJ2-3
CASSYRGGWDTQYF
TGTGCCAGCAGTTATCGGGGAGGTTGGGATACGCAGTATTTT
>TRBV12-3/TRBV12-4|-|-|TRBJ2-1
CASRFSLGGLEQFF
TGTGCCAGCAGGTTCTCCCTCGGGGGGCTAGAGCAGTTCTTC
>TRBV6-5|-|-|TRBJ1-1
CASSYAWATNTEAFF
TGTGCCAGCAGTTACGCTTGGGCCACGAACACTGAAGCTTTCTTT
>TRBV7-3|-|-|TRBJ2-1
CASSSNRVGEQFF
TGTGCCAGCAGCTCTAACAGGGTCGGTGAGCAGTTCTTC
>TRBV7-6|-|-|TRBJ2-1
CASSSRALSYNEQFF
TGTGCCAGCAGCTCCAGGGCCCTCTCCTACAATGAGCAGTTCTTC
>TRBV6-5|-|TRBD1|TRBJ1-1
CASRPGQSEAFF
TGTGCCAGCAGACCGGGACAGAGTGAAGCTTTCTTT
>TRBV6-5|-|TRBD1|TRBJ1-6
CASSRRTGVMNSPLHF
TGTGCCAGCAGTCGGCGGACAGGGGTTATGAATTCACCCCTCCACTTT
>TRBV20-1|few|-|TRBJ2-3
CSASGPGGSTDTQYF
TGCAGTGCTAGTGGGCCTGGCGGCAGCACAGATACGCAGTATTTT
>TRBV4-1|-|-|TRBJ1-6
CASSQEGDFNSPLHF
TGCGCCAGCAGCCAAGAAGGGGATTTTAATTCACCCCTCCACTTT
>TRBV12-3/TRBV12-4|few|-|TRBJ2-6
CASSGDSGANVLTF
TGTGCCAGCTCGGGGGACTCTGGGGCCAACGTCCTGACTTTC
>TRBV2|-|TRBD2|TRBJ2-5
CASSGDSGAQETQYF
TGTGCCAGCAGTGGGGATAGCGGGGCCCAAGAGACCCAGTACTTC